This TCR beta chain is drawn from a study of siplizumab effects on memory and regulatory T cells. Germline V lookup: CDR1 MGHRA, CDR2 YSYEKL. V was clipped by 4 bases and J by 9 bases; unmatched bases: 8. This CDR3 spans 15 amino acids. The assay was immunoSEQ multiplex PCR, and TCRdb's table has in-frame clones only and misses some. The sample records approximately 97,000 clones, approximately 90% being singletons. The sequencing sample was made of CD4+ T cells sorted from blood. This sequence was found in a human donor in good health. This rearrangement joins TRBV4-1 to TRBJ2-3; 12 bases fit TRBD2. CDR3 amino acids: CASSPGLAGTITQYF. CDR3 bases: TGCGCCAGCAGCCCCGGACTAGCGGGGACCATCACGCAGTATTTT.